This T cell receptor beta chain was profiled in a study of Ad26.COV2.S vaccination and SARS-CoV-2 variants. Only in-frame clones appear in the TCRdb table, and some are missing; sequencing was by immunoSEQ multiplex PCR. The sample records around 450,000 clones, 85% to 90% being singletons. The CDR3 runs 17 residues. Treatment denoted: some 20 received Ad26.COV2.S at low or high dose, single or two shots; about 5 received placebo; per-sample allocation not given. Sampling happened 63 days after the first vaccine or placebo injection. A note on this clone: As yet, its antigen is unknown.

Study results and limitations: The TCR breadth and depth analyses may have understated or missed part of the total T cell responses.

This TCR came from a person aged 18-60 years who received the Ad26.COV2.S COVID-19 vaccine or a placebo. Sequencing was performed on peripheral blood, taken in a trial of Ad26.COV2.S vaccine versus placebo. The rearrangement joins TRBV21-1 to TRBJ2-5; no check of the table's D call, TRBD2, against the DNA was made. TRBV21-1 is reported as a pseudogene. The CDR3 bases are TGTGCCAGCAGCGGCCGGGGGCTAGCGGGAGTCGGTGAGACCCAGTACTTC. It encodes CASSGRGLAGVGETQYF.